This T cell receptor beta chain was captured by sequencing in a study of blood T cell repertoires in COVID-19. At the level of the study: Sources were T cells, B-cell-depleted T cells, or PBMCs; the material itself was cDNA or gDNA.

The CDR3 extends over 15 amino acids. The germline CDR1 and CDR2 sequences are SEHNR and FQNEAQ (reference sequence). With 0 bases removed from V and 3 bases from J, the gap between germline ends came to 6 bases. Profiled with immunoSEQ multiplex PCR; TCRdb holds only in-frame clones, not every one. The repertoire consists of about 400,000 clones, with more than 75% occurring once and the leading ten covering about 9.4%. This chain connects TRBV7-9 to TRBJ1-6; no definite D call. Sample: PBMCs or T cells enriched from blood (not recorded which). This TCR was sampled from a woman aged 50 to 60 who had recovered from COVID-19. The CDR3 coding sequence is TGTGCCAGCAGCTTAGCAAACAGCTATAATTCACCCCTCCACTTT. The encoded protein is CASSLANSYNSPLHF.